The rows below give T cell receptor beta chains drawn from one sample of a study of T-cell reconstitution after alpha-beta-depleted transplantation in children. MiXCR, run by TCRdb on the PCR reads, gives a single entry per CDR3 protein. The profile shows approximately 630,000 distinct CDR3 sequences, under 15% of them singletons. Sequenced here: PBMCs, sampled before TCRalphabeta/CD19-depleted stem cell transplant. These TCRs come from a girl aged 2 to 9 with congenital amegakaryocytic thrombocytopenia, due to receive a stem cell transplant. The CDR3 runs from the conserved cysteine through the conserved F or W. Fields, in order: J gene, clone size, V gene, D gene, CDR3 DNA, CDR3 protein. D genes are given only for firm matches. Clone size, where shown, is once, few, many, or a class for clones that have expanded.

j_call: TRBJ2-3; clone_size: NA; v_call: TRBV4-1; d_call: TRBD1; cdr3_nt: TGCGCCAGCAGCCAAACCGGGACAGCTACAGATACGCAGTATTTT; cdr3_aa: CASSQTGTATDTQYF
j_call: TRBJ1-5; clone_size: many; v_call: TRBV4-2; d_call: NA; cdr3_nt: TGTGCCAGCAGCCAAGGGGGTAGCAATCAGCCCCAGCATTTT; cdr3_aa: CASSQGGSNQPQHF
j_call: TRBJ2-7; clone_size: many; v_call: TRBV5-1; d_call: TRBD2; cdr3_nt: TGCGCCAGCAGTGCTAGCGGGAGCTACGAGCAGTACTTC; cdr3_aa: CASSASGSYEQYF
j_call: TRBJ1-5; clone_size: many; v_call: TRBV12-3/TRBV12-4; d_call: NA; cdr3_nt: TGTGCCAGCAGTTTAGACAGGAGCAATCAGCCCCAGCATTTT; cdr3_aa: CASSLDRSNQPQHF
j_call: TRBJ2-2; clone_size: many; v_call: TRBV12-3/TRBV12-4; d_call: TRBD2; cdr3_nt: TGTGCCAGCAGTTTATCAGCGGGAGGCCTTTTGGGCGGGGAGCTGTTTTTT; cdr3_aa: CASSLSAGGLLGGELFF
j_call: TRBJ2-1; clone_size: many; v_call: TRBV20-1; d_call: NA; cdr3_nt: TGCAGTGTAATCGATTTTTACAATGAGCAGTTCTTC; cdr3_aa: CSVIDFYNEQFF
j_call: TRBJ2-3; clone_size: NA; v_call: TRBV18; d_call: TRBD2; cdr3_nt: TGTGCCAGCTCCCCCGGGACTAGCGGGTATTATACGCAGTATTTT; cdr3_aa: CASSPGTSGYYTQYF
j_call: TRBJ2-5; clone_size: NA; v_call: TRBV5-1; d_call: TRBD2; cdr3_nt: TGCGCCAGCAGCGTGACTAGCGGGGTCAGAGAGACCCAGTACTTC; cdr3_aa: CASSVTSGVRETQYF
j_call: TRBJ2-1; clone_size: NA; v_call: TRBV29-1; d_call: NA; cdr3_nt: TGCAGCGTTGTAGCCTCAAATGAGCAGTTCTTC; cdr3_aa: CSVVASNEQFF
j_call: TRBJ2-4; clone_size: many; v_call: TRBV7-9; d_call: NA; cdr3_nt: TGTGCCAGCAGCCCGGGTACGGGGGATAGCGGCATTCAGTACTTC; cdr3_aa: CASSPGTGDSGIQYF
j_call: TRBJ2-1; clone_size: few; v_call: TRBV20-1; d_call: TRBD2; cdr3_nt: TGCAGTGCTAGGTGGCTAGCGGGCAATGAGCAGTTCTTC; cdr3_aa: CSARWLAGNEQFF
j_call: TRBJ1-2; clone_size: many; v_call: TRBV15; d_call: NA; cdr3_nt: TGTGCCACCAGCAGAGACCGGGAGGCTAACTATGGCTACACCTTC; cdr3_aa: CATSRDREANYGYTF
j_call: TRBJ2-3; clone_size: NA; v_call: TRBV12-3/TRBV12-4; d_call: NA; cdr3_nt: TGTGCCAGCCAAAAAGACAGCAGCAAAGATACGCAGTATTTT; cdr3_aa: CASQKDSSKDTQYF
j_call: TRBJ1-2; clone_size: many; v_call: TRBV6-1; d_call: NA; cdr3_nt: TGTGCCAGCAGCTTCAATTCGAACAGGGACGGCTACACCTTC; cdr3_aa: CASSFNSNRDGYTF
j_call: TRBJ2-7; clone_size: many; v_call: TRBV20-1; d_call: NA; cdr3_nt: TGCAGTGCTAGAGGCGGCGAGCAGTACTTC; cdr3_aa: CSARGGEQYF